Listed here are 20 T cell receptor beta chains from one sample, sequenced in a study of cytomegalovirus exposure and HLA in healthy donors. Researchers ran the PCR with 60 Vbeta and 13 Jbeta primers. Generated by immunoSEQ multiplex PCR, the TCRdb table keeps only in-frame clones and is missing some. The sample yields approximately 220,000 clones, roughly 80% seen once. The sample consisted of PBMCs. These receptors all come from a girl aged 2 to 9 in good health and CMV-seronegative.

This chain joins TRBV19 and TRBJ2-3, with a possible D match to TRBD1 (6 bases). Germline lookup yields CDR1 LNHDA and CDR2 SQIVND (reference sequence). The CDR3 consists of 13 residues. V lost 4 bases and J 3 bases, leaving 8 bases between the germline ends. The CDR3 region has the DNA TGTGCCAGTAGTAACAGGGCGACAGATACGCAGTATTTT. It specifies CASSNRATDTQYF.

This chain joins TRBV5-1 and TRBJ2-5, with D perhaps matching TRBD1 (7 bases). CDR1 is SGHRS, CDR2 YFSETQ, per germline. The CDR3 runs 14 residues. Trimming took off 4 bases at V and 5 bases at J, with 15 bases between the two ends. CDR3 protein: CASSDPQGGETQYF. CDR3 sequence (DNA): TGCGCCAGCAGCGACCCCCAGGGGGGTGAGACCCAGTACTTC.

A few counts support this clone. The same CDR3 arises from other DNA sequences in this sample as well. The gene calls are TRBV2 and TRBJ1-5, with D unclear. V was pared by 6 bases and J by 0 bases, with 6 bases between. Germline V gene lookup returns CDR1 SNHLY and CDR2 FYNNEI. The CDR3 length is 13 residues. The CDR3 coding sequence is TGTGCCAGCAGCGTAGATAGCAATCAGCCCCAGCATTTT. It is translated as CASSVDSNQPQHF.

As for this clone: Sequence at one end of the junction differs from germline and may be a read error. The rearrangement uses TRBV7-9 and TRBJ2-7; 11 nucleotides agree with TRBD2. Germline loops: CDR1 SEHNR, CDR2 FQNEAQ (reference sequence). This CDR3 is built from 16 residues. The CDR3 DNA follows: TGTTCCAGCAGCTCCTCTGGACTAGCGGGTGGCTACGAGCAGTACTTC. This gives the protein CSSSSSGLAGGYEQYF.

V and J are TRBV7-9 and TRBJ2-7; tentatively, D is TRBD1 (6 bases). The CDR3 consists of 13 residues. V shed 6 bases and J shed 5 bases, with 14 bases lying between them. Germline V gene sequence: CDR1 SEHNR, CDR2 FQNEAQ (reference sequence). CDR3 nucleotide sequence: TGTGCCAGCAGGCAAACAGGGTACCACGAGCAGTACTTC. It is translated as CASRQTGYHEQYF.

This chain joins TRBV18 and TRBJ2-1; TRBD2 matches 13 bases. V lost 2 bases to trimming and J lost 2 bases; unmatched junction nucleotides: 3. This CDR3 has 17 amino acids. Germline V gene data show CDR1 as KGHSH and CDR2 as LQKENI. Here the CDR3 reads CASSPTSGRAPYNEQFF. In DNA form, the CDR3 reads TGTGCCAGCTCACCAACTAGCGGGAGGGCCCCCTACAATGAGCAGTTCTTC. Full variable domain (missing parts from reference TRBV18 and TRBJ2-1): NAGVMQNPRHLVRRRGQEARLRCSPMKGHSHVYWYRQLPEEGLKFMVYLQKENIIDESGMPKERFSAEFPKEGPSILRIQQVVRGDSAAYFCASSPTSGRAPYNEQFFGPGTRLTVL.

The chain employs TRBV19 and TRBJ2-7; the D gene is possibly TRBD2 (6 bases). The CDR3 consists of 12 residues. Trimming cost V 3 bases and J 10 bases, with 13 bases left between them. The germline V gene encodes CDR1 LNHDA and CDR2 SQIVND (reference sequence). The CDR3 nucleotides read TGTGCCAGTAGTATGCTCGCCGGGAGTCAGTACTTC. Its translation is CASSMLAGSQYF.

This chain uses TRBV19 with TRBJ1-6, with D unresolved. This CDR3 contains 15 residues. V lost 1 base and J lost 9, with 13 bases in between. Per the germline V gene, CDR1 is LNHDA and CDR2 is SQIVND (reference sequence). In DNA, the CDR3 is TGTGCCAGTAGTATAGGGCCCTCGGCAGGTTCACCCCTCCACTTT. This gives the protein CASSIGPSAGSPLHF.

The chain carries TRBV6-6 and TRBJ1-1; TRBD1 aligns across 10 bases. Unmatched junction bases numbered 5, after V lost 6 bases and J lost 10 bases. Germline values: CDR1 MNHNY, CDR2 SVGAGI (reference sequence). CDR3 size: 12 residues. The CDR3, as DNA: TGTGCCAGCAGCCTTGGACAGGGGGGAGCTTTCTTT. This gives the protein CASSLGQGGAFF.

V is TRBV2 and J is TRBJ1-5; the match to TRBD1 covers 7 bases. This CDR3 spans 12 amino acids. Germline loops: CDR1 SNHLY, CDR2 FYNNEI. The junction had 6 bases not matched to a gene; V was cut back by 5 bases and J by 11 bases. Written as DNA, the CDR3 is TGTGCCAGCAGTCGACAGGGCCTGGCCCAGCATTTT. Protein: CASSRQGLAQHF.

The chain is built from TRBV7-6 and TRBJ1-2, with D maybe TRBD1 (6 bases). V was clipped by 8 bases and J by 7 bases, with 17 bases between them. Germline V gives CDR1 SGHVS, CDR2 FNYEAQ. The CDR3 contains 13 residues. CDR3 protein: CASGTGTSSGYTF. The CDR3 DNA reads as TGTGCCAGCGGAACCGGGACATCATCTGGCTACACCTTC.

The V call is TRBV19, the J call TRBJ1-6; D uncertain. The CDR3 sequence is 13 residues long. The V gene's germline CDR1 is LNHDA and CDR2 SQIVND (reference sequence). Trimming removed 5 bases at V and 6 bases at J, with 8 bases between. The CDR3, as DNA: TGTGCCAGTAGTGCCACATCTAATTCACCCCTCCACTTT. It codes for CASSATSNSPLHF.

The V call is TRBV25-1, the J call TRBJ2-1, with D possibly matching TRBD1 (6 bases). From germline, CDR1 is MGHDK and CDR2 SYGVNS. The CDR3 is 13 amino acids. V dropped 4 bases and J dropped 5 bases, with 9 bases sitting between them. For the CDR3, the DNA is TGTGCCAGCAGTGCGGACAGAGACAATGAGCAGTTCTTC. This sequence encodes CASSADRDNEQFF.

The chain couples TRBV27 to TRBJ2-7; D gene unclear. Looked up from germline, CDR1 is MNHEY and CDR2 is SMNVEV (reference sequence). The CDR3 has 11 residues. The ends were cut back, 5 bases at V and 5 bases at J, with 7 bases in the middle. CDR3 nucleotide sequence: TGTGCCAGCAGTGATAGTCACGAGCAGTACTTC. Its translation: CASSDSHEQYF.

This rearrangement joins TRBV4-1 to TRBJ1-2, with D unresolved. Germline loops: CDR1 MGHRA, CDR2 YSYEKL. V lost 0 bases and J lost 4, with 18 bases in between. The length of the CDR3 is 17 residues. The CDR3 DNA is TGCGCCAGCAGCCAAGAAATAGGGCGGCGGGAGGGCTATGGCTACACCTTC. It encodes CASSQEIGRREGYGYTF.

The chain recombines TRBV5-4 with TRBJ1-2, with D tentatively TRBD1 (5 bases). Trimming took 2 bases from V and 3 from J, leaving 11 bases between them. The length of the CDR3 is 14 residues. CDR1 and CDR2 (germline): SGHNT, YYREEE (reference sequence). The CDR3 is CASSFGDRDYGYTF. The CDR3 DNA sequence: TGTGCCAGCAGCTTTGGCGACAGAGACTATGGCTACACCTTC.

This clone was seen once. J is TRBJ1-2 and V is TRBV5-1, with D possibly TRBD1 on 5 matching bases. Germline V gene data show CDR1 as SGHRS and CDR2 as YFSETQ. Trimming stripped 4 bases from V and 8 bases from J, with 18 bases between. This CDR3 is built from 14 residues. The CDR3 nucleotides read TGCGCCAGCAGCCCTCCCGAAGGGGCAGGGGGCTACACCTTC. This gives the protein CASSPPEGAGGYTF. The full variable domain, its missing parts supplied by reference TRBV5-1 and TRBJ1-2, is KAGVTQTPRYLIKTRGQQVTLSCSPISGHRSVSWYQQTPGQGLQFLFEYFSETQRNKGNFPGRFSGRQFSNSRSEMNVSTLELGDSALYLCASSPPEGAGGYTFGSGTRLTVV.

The chain carries TRBV2 and TRBJ2-5; D gene unclear. The CDR3 loop spans 13 amino acids. Trimming removed 4 bases from V and 2 bases from J, with 8 bases in between. Germline CDR1 SNHLY, CDR2 FYNNEI. CDR3 DNA: TGTGCCAGCAGTGTTGGGCGACAAGAGACCCAGTACTTC. Translated: CASSVGRQETQYF. The full variable domain, with the rest looked up from reference TRBV2 and TRBJ2-5, is EPEVTQTPSHQVTQMGQEVILRCVPISNHLYFYWYRQILGQKVEFLVSFYNNEISEKSEIFDDQFSVERPDGSNFTLKIRSTKLEDSAMYFCASSVGRQETQYFGPGTRLLVL.

The chain carries TRBV5-3 and TRBJ2-1, with D perhaps TRBD2 (6 bases). TRBV5-3 is given ORF status, its function remaining uncertain. V was cut by 0 bases and J by 6 bases, with 13 bases left in between. This CDR3 spans 15 amino acids. The CDR3 DNA reads as TGTGCCAGAAGCTTGGGTCTAGCGTACCCCAATGAGCAGTTCTTC. It specifies CARSLGLAYPNEQFF.

The chain combines TRBV15 with TRBJ1-4; D is uncertain. The CDR3 has 15 amino acids. From germline, CDR1 is LNHNV and CDR2 YYDKDF (reference sequence). Trimming left V 0 bases short and J 2 bases short, with 7 bases between. CDR3 coding DNA: TGTGCCACCAGCAGAGAACCCCGGACTAATGAAAAACTGTTTTTT. It encodes CATSREPRTNEKLFF.